The 29 T cell receptor beta chains presented below share a single source sample, sequenced in a study of spatial heterogeneity in lung cancer. Time point denoted: sample taken at primary tumor resection. Tumor, nontumor lung or frozen PBMC supplied whole RNA that was sequenced unsorted. TCRdb redid the calling of the 5' RACE reads with MiXCR, one entry per CDR3 protein. The table includes 50,000 to 55,000 distinct CDR3 sequences, around 6.7% detected once. The sequencing here drew on PBMCs, taken at surgery. Every receptor here comes from a female donor with early-stage non-small cell lung cancer.

The rearrangement uses TRBV7-3 and TRBJ2-3; no clear D. Trimming pared 2 bases from V and 1 base from J, leaving 4 bases between. Germline V gene data show CDR1 as SGHTA and CDR2 as FQGTGA. The CDR3 totals 13 residues. CDR3 protein: CASSLYRTDTQYF. CDR3 nucleotide sequence: TGTGCCAGCAGCTTATACCGCACAGATACGCAGTATTTT.

This sequence joins TRBV6-2 or TRBV6-3 and TRBJ1-1; possible D gene TRBD1, 6 bases. This CDR3 comprises 15 residues. With 3 bases removed from V and 0 bases from J, the gap between germline ends came to 11 bases. CDR1 and CDR2 from the germline V gene are MNHEY and SVGEGT. Here the CDR3 reads CASSYQGIMNTEAFF. In nucleotides, the CDR3 is TGTGCCAGCAGTTATCAGGGGATAATGAACACTGAAGCTTTCTTT.

At least ten counts were recorded for this clonotype. This chain uses TRBV4-3 with TRBJ2-1; a possible D gene is TRBD1 (7 bases). This CDR3 contains 17 residues. V dropped 1 base and J dropped 4 bases, with 17 bases sitting between them. Germline CDR1 and CDR2: LGHNA and YSLEER. The CDR3 loop reads CASSQGSTGRLYNEQFF. The CDR3 DNA reads TGCGCCAGCAGCCAAGGATCGACAGGGAGGCTTTACAATGAGCAGTTCTTC.

The chain couples TRBV6-2 or TRBV6-3 to TRBJ1-1; D gene unclear. V gave up 6 bases and J gave up 8 bases, with 10 bases separating them. Germline CDR1 and CDR2: MNHEY and SVGEGT. The CDR3 sequence is 11 residues long. The CDR3 coding sequence is TGTGCCAGCAGAGACACGCACGAAGCTTTCTTT. This codes for CASRDTHEAFF.

For this clonotype: A read error may explain this, as a much larger clone is one base away. The conserved final phenylalanine or tryptophan is absent from the CDR3, which likely points to a read error. The chain carries TRBV11-3 and TRBJ2-6; the match to TRBD2 covers 7 bases. The CDR3 totals 15 residues. V lost 4 bases and J lost 0; bases outside the gene matches: 0. Germline CDR1 and CDR2: SGHNT and YENEEA. The CDR3 DNA sequence: TGTGCCAGCAGCTCGGGGGGCTCTGGGGCCAACGTCCTGACTCTC. It codes for CASSSGGSGANVLTL.

In this sample, this clonotype turned up many times. V is TRBV5-1 and J is TRBJ1-5; D is unclear. V was pared by 0 bases and J by 1 base, with 8 bases between. Germline assignment: CDR1 SGHRS and CDR2 YFSETQ. The CDR3 is 15 residues long. The CDR3: CASSLGLGSNQPQHF. The CDR3 DNA reads TGCGCCAGCAGCTTGGGACTGGGGAGCAATCAGCCCCAGCATTTT.

This clonotype was picked up one time. Compared with germline, one end of the junction differs, possibly owing to a read error. This chain uses TRBV7-7 with TRBJ2-2, with TRBD1 as a possible D gene (5 bases). The CDR3 loop spans 14 amino acids. Germline V gene data show CDR1 as SSHAT and CDR2 as FNYEAQ (reference sequence). Written as DNA, the CDR3 is TGTGCTAGCAGCTTAGACAGCACGACCGGGGAGCTGTTTTTT. It encodes CASSLDSTTGELFF. Complete variable domain (other parts from reference TRBV7-7 and TRBJ2-2): GAGVSQSPRYKVTKRGQDVTLRCDPISSHATLYWYQQALGQGPEFLTYFNYEAQPDKSGLPSDRFSAERPEGSISTLTIQRTEQRDSAMYRCASSLDSTTGELFFGEGSRLTVL.

The table lists this clonotype with many counts. J is TRBJ2-1 and V is TRBV28; no reliable D call. Germline V lookup: CDR1 MDHEN, CDR2 SYDVKM. The CDR3 has 11 amino acids. V lost 5 bases and J 12 bases, leaving 11 bases between the germline ends. CDR3 loop: CASSQNLWQFF. The DNA of the CDR3 is TGTGCCAGCAGTCAGAACTTATGGCAGTTCTTC.

This clonotype has at least ten counts. The chain recombines TRBV2 with TRBJ2-1, with no clear D. The length of the CDR3 is 13 residues. The V gene's germline CDR1 is SNHLY and CDR2 FYNNEI. Deletions cut 6 bases from V and 1 base from J, with 7 bases between. The CDR3 region is CASSRVSYNEQFF. The CDR3, as DNA: TGTGCCAGCAGCCGCGTGTCCTACAATGAGCAGTTCTTC. Full variable domain (missing parts from reference TRBV2 and TRBJ2-1): EPEVTQTPSHQVTQMGQEVILRCVPISNHLYFYWYRQILGQKVEFLVSFYNNEISEKSEIFDDQFSVERPDGSNFTLKIRSTKLEDSAMYFCASSRVSYNEQFFGPGTRLTVL.

This clonotype was found many times. The chain recombines TRBV7-8 with TRBJ1-2; D remains unclear. The CDR3 has 13 amino acids. The germline V gene has CDR1 SGHVS and CDR2 FQNEAQ. The V gene lost 5 bases and the J gene lost 8 bases, with 15 bases spanning the gap. The CDR3 coding sequence is TGTGCCAGCAGCCCGGGAGATATTGTGGGCTACACCTTC. Its translation: CASSPGDIVGYTF.

There are many counts of this clonotype. The V and J genes are TRBV12-3 or TRBV12-4 and TRBJ2-3; 14 bases align to TRBD2. The ends lost 5 bases at V and 4 bases at J; junction bases unmatched: 14. The CDR3 contains 19 residues. In nucleotides, the CDR3 is TGTGCCAGCAGTACGGGACTAGCGGGGGCGGCTTGGCTCGCAGATACGCAGTATTTT. Translated, it gives CASSTGLAGAAWLADTQYF.

This clonotype has at least ten counts. The V gene is TRBV12-3 or TRBV12-4, the J gene TRBJ2-2, with D possibly being TRBD2 (5 bases). Trimming cost V 3 bases and J 1 base, with 9 bases left between them. The CDR3 is 15 residues long. The CDR3 sequence: CASSFAGGNTGELFF. The CDR3 DNA reads as TGTGCCAGCAGTTTTGCAGGAGGGAACACCGGGGAGCTGTTTTTT.

This clonotype was detected ten times or more. This chain uses TRBV7-2 with TRBJ1-6; D gene uncertain. The length of the CDR3 is 13 residues. Germline V gene data show CDR1 as SGHTA and CDR2 as FQGNSA. The V end lost 8 bases, the J end lost 4 bases, and 9 bases lay between the germline ends. The CDR3 spells CASSGVYNSPLHF. CDR3 sequence (DNA): TGTGCCAGCTCCGGGGTATATAATTCACCCCTCCACTTT.

This clonotype was recorded many times. The V call is TRBV6-2 or TRBV6-3, the J call TRBJ2-4, with D unclear. The ends were cut back, 4 bases at V and 0 bases at J, with 13 bases in the middle. The CDR3 sequence is 16 residues long. Per germline, CDR1 MNHEY and CDR2 SVGEGT. This CDR3 reads CASSSWTDGAKNIQYF. DNA of the CDR3: TGTGCCAGCAGTTCCTGGACGGATGGAGCCAAAAACATTCAGTACTTC.

The table lists this clonotype with a few counts. The gene calls are TRBV20-1 and TRBJ1-5; maybe TRBD1 (5 bases). V was pared by 5 bases and J by 2 bases, with 10 bases between. The CDR3 contains 13 residues. CDR1 is DFQATT, CDR2 SNEGSKA, per germline (reference sequence). The chain's CDR3 is CSAPQGRNQPQHF. The CDR3 DNA is TGCAGTGCTCCCCAGGGCCGCAATCAGCCCCAGCATTTT.

This clonotype has ten or more counts. The chain is built from TRBV7-6 and TRBJ1-6; tentative D call: TRBD1 (5 bases). Looked up from germline, CDR1 is SGHVS and CDR2 is FNYEAQ. The CDR3 is 20 amino acids. V lost 6 bases and J 7 bases, leaving 31 bases between the germline ends. CDR3 bases: TGTGCCAGCAGTCCCGATTCTGGGGCACCATTTGGCCCCCGGAATTCACCCCTCCACTTT. Translated, it gives CASSPDSGAPFGPRNSPLHF.

This clonotype has a count of ten or more. J is TRBJ2-3 and V is TRBV2; 7 bases map to TRBD1. The CDR3 contains 15 residues. The germline V gene encodes CDR1 SNHLY and CDR2 FYNNEI. J lost 2 bases, V lost 8 bases, and 10 bases had no gene match. The CDR3 nucleotides are TGTGCCAGCCAACCGGGACAGAGAAACACAGATACGCAGTATTTT. Its protein is CASQPGQRNTDTQYF. Combining the CDR3 with reference TRBV2 and TRBJ2-3 gives the whole variable domain EPEVTQTPSHQVTQMGQEVILRCVPISNHLYFYWYRQILGQKVEFLVSFYNNEISEKSEIFDDQFSVERPDGSNFTLKIRSTKLEDSAMYFCASQPGQRNTDTQYFGPGTRLTVL.

This clonotype came up many times. The rearrangement uses TRBV6-2 or TRBV6-3 and TRBJ2-5; no definite D call. CDR1 is MNHEY, CDR2 SVGEGT, per germline. CDR3 size: 14 residues. V was shortened by 0 bases and J by 5 bases, with 10 bases between the two germline ends. In DNA form, the CDR3 reads TGTGCCAGCAGTTACTCGAGTGCAGCGGAGACCCAGTACTTC. Its protein is CASSYSSAAETQYF.

This clonotype was detected only a few times. The chain links TRBV13 to TRBJ1-1; D is possibly TRBD1 (5 bases). The CDR3 loop spans 16 amino acids. CDR1 is PRHDT and CDR2 is FYEKMQ in the germline V gene (reference sequence). The V end was cut by 5 bases, the J end by 2 bases, with 18 bases between. CDR3 nucleotides: TGTGCCAGCAGCCACAGAACAAAGACAGCCAACACTGAAGCTTTCTTT. Translated: CASSHRTKTANTEAFF.

This clonotype was counted many times. V is TRBV29-1 and J is TRBJ2-3; 8 bases align to TRBD2. The CDR3 sequence is 15 residues long. Germline trimming cut 4 bases from V and 5 bases from J; bases unmatched to any gene: 11. CDR1 SQVTM and CDR2 ANQGSEA come from the germline V gene. CDR3 sequence (DNA): TGCAGCGTTGCCAATTTAGCGGGGAGTGGAGATACGCAGTATTTT. Its translation is CSVANLAGSGDTQYF.

Ten or more counts support this clonotype. V usage is TRBV5-1 and J usage is TRBJ2-7, with D possibly being TRBD1 or TRBD2 (6 bases each). The length of the CDR3 is 15 residues. Germline V gives CDR1 SGHRS, CDR2 YFSETQ. V lost 0 bases and J 3 bases, leaving 13 bases between the germline ends. The CDR3 sequence is CASSLEWGAGYEQYF. DNA for the CDR3: TGCGCCAGCAGCTTGGAATGGGGGGCCGGCTACGAGCAGTACTTC.

This clonotype showed up many times. V and J are TRBV12-3 or TRBV12-4 and TRBJ1-5, with TRBD1 matching 8 bases. Trimming cost V 5 bases and J 11 bases; bases outside gene matches: 8. This CDR3 spans 13 amino acids. Here the CDR3 reads CASSVGQGAAQHF. The CDR3 DNA reads TGTGCCAGCAGTGTTGGACAGGGTGCGGCCCAGCATTTT.

This chain uses TRBV3-1 with TRBJ2-3; possibly TRBD2 for D (7 bases). The V and J ends lost 4 bases and 0 bases respectively, with 14 bases between them. This CDR3 region has 16 residues. Germline loops: CDR1 LGHDT, CDR2 YNNKEL (reference sequence). CDR3 sequence reads: CASSRFAGASTDTQYF. The DNA of the CDR3 is TGTGCCAGCAGCCGCTTTGCGGGGGCAAGCACAGATACGCAGTATTTT.

This clonotype was seen many times. This chain joins TRBV29-1 and TRBJ2-6, with TRBD1 matching over 7 bases. The CDR3 covers 16 residues. V lost 6 bases to trimming and J lost 2 bases; unmatched junction nucleotides: 10. CDR1 is SQVTM and CDR2 is ANQGSEA in the germline V gene. This CDR3 reads CSVLTGRPPGANVLTF. DNA for the CDR3: TGCAGCGTCTTGACAGGGAGACCCCCTGGGGCCAACGTCCTGACTTTC.

The rearrangement joins TRBV19 to TRBJ1-4; no clear D gene. V gave up 5 bases and J gave up 5 bases, with 12 bases separating them. Germline V gives CDR1 LNHDA, CDR2 SQIVND (reference sequence). The CDR3 totals 14 residues. CDR3 DNA sequence: TGTGCCAGTAGTGACCAACGGAGGAATGAAAAACTGTTTTTT. Translation gives CASSDQRRNEKLFF.

In this sample, this clonotype turned up a few times. This sequence joins TRBV24-1 and TRBJ2-1; no clear D. Germline CDR1 and CDR2: KGHDR and SFDVKD. CDR3 length equals 15 residues. V was pared by 3 bases and J by 1 base, with 9 bases between. The CDR3: CATSDVRGSYNEQFF. CDR3 DNA: TGTGCCACCAGTGATGTTCGTGGTTCCTACAATGAGCAGTTCTTC.

The table lists this clonotype with many counts. The chain is built from TRBV3-1 and TRBJ2-5; TRBD2 matches 7 bases. From germline, CDR1 is LGHDT and CDR2 YNNKEL (reference sequence). The CDR3 spans 13 residues. The ends lost 4 bases at V and 4 bases at J; junction bases unmatched: 3. DNA of the CDR3: TGTGCCAGCAGCCGGGGGACTACAGAGACCCAGTACTTC. Its protein is CASSRGTTETQYF.

In the case of this clonotype: This may arise from a read error, as a much more abundant clone is one base away. The chain recombines TRBV27 with TRBJ2-5; tentative D call: TRBD1 (5 bases). The length of the CDR3 is 15 residues. CDR1 is MNHEY, CDR2 SMNVEV, per germline (reference sequence). CDR3 sequence (DNA): TGTGCCAGCAGTCTTCGACCAGACAGACGAGAGACCCAGCACTTC. This translates into CASSLRPDRRETQHF.

The table lists this clonotype with many counts. The chain carries TRBV7-8 and TRBJ2-2; the match to TRBD1 covers 8 bases. V shed 1 base and J 1 base; nucleotides not matched to a gene: 2. The CDR3 extends over 16 amino acids. The germline CDR1 and CDR2 sequences are SGHVS and FQNEAQ. CDR3 sequence reads: CASSLVRGQNTGELFF. CDR3 nucleotides: TGTGCCAGCAGCTTAGTCAGGGGGCAGAACACCGGGGAGCTGTTTTTT.